This T cell receptor beta chain was observed in a study of blood T cell repertoires in COVID-19. Study summary: COVID-19 samples collected from the United States, Italy and Spain covered acute and convalescent phases. T cells, B-cell-depleted T cells, or PBMCs provided the cDNA or gDNA that served as material.

The table lists this clone with a count of one. Trimming left V 8 bases short and J 4 bases short, with 15 bases between. Germline V lookup: CDR1 MDHEN, CDR2 SYDVKM. The CDR3 sequence is 14 residues long. Here immunoSEQ multiplex PCR was the method, and the copy in TCRdb shows in-frame clones only, minus some. The table lists some 300,000 clones, around 90% of them singletons. This clonotype was sampled from a woman aged 25 to 39 who had recovered from COVID-19. The sample consisted of PBMCs or T cells enriched from blood (not recorded which). This rearrangement joins TRBV28 to TRBJ1-5; D possibly corresponds to TRBD1 (5 bases). CDR3 residues: CASYRQGPNQPQHF. DNA for the CDR3: TGTGCCAGCTATAGGCAGGGCCCTAATCAGCCCCAGCATTTT.